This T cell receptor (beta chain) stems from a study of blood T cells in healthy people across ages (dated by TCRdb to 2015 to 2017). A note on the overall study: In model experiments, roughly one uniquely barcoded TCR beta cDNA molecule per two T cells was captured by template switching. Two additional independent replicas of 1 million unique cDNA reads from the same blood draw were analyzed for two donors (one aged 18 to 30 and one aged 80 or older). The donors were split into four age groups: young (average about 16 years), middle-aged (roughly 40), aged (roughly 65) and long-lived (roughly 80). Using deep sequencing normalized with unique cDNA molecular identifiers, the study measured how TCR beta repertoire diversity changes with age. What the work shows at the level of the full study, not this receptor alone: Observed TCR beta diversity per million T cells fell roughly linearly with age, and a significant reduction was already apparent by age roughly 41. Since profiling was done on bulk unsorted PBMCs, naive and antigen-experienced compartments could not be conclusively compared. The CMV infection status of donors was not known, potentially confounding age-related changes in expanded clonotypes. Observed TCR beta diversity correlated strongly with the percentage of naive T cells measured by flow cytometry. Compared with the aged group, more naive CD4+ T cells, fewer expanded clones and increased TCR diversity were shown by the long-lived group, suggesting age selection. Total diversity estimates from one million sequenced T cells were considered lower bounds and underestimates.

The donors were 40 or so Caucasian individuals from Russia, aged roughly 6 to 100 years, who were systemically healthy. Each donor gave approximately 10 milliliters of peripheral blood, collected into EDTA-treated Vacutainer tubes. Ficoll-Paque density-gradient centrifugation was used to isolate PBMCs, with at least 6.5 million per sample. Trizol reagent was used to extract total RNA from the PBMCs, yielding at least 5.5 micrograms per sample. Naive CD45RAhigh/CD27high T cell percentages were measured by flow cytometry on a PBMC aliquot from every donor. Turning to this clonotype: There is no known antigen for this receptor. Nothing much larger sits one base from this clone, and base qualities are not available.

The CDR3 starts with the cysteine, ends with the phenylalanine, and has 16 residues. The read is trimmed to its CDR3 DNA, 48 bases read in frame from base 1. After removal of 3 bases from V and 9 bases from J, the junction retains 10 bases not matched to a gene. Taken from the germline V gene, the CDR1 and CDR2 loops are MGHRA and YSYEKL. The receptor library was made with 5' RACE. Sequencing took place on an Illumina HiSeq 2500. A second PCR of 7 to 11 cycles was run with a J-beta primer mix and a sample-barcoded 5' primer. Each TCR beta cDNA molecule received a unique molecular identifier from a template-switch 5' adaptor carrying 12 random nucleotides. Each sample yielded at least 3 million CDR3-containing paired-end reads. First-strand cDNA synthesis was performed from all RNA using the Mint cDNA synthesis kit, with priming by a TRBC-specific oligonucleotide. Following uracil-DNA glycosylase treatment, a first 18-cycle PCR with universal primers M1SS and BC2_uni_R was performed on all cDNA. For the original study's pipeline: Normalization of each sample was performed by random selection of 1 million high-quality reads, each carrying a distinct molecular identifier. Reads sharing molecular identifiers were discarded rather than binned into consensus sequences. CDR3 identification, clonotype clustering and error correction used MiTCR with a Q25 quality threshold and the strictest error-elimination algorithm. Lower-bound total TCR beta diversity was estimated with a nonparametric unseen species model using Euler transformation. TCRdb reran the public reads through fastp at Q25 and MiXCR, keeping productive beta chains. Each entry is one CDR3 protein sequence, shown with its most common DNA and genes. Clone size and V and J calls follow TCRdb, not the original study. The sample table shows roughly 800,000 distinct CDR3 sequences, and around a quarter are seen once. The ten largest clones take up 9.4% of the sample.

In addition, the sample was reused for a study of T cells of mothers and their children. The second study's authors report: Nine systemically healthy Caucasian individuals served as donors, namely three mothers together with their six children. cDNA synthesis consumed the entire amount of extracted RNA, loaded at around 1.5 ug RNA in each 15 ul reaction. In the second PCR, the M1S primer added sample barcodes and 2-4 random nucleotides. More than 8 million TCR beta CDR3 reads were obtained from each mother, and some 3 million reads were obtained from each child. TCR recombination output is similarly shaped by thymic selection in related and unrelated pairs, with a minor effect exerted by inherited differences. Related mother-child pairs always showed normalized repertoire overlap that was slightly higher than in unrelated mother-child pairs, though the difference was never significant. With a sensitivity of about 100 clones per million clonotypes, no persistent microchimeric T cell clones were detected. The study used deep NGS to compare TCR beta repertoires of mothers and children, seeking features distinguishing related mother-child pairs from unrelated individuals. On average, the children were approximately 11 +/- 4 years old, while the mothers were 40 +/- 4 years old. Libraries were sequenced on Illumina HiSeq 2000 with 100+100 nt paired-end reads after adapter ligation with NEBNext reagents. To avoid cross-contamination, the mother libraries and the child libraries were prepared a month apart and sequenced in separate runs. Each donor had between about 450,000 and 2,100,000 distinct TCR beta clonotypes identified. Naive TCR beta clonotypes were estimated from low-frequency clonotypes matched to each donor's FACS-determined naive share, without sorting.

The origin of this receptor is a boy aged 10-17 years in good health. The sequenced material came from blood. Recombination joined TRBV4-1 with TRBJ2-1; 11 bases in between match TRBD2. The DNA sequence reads TGCGCCAGCAGCCAGCCTTTAGCGGGAGGGGGTGGTGAGCAGTTCTTC. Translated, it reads CASSQPLAGGGGEQFF.